The table lists the clone carrying this T cell receptor beta chain with many counts. This sample is drawn from a study of low-dose radiotherapy and immunotherapy resistance in tumors. As to time point: after trial treatment. Treatment denoted: LDRT plus nivolumab, ipilimumab, low-dose cyclophosphamide and aspirin (RACIN trial). This CDR3 is 12 amino acids long. Per germline, CDR1 DFQATT and CDR2 SNEGSKA (reference sequence). First-strand cDNA relied on TRAV- and TRBV-specific primers spanning alpha and beta chains. The PCR that amplified TCRs ran for 20 to 25 cycles, relying on a constant-region primer and a V-primer adapter. MiXCR, run by TCRdb on the reads, gives a single entry per CDR3 protein. In the table there are about 84,000 distinct CDR3 sequences, around a sixth of which are singletons.

This chain connects TRBV20-1 to TRBJ1-2; possibly TRBD1 for D (5 bases). The sample in question was PBMCs, obtained after low-dose radiotherapy plus immunotherapy. The sequence was obtained from a male donor with prostate cancer. The CDR3 DNA sequence: TGCACGGGAAGTAGGGGTGGCTATGGCTACACCTTC. Protein product: CTGSRGGYGYTF.